What follows are 28 T cell receptor beta chains derived from one specimen sequenced in a study of shared T cell receptors in the human thymus. Sequenced by immunoSEQ multiplex PCR; TCRdb stores in-frame clones only, minus some. The sample has hundreds of thousands of clones; over 75% are singletons. These sequences were also reported in another study, on human thymus T cells.

Sequencing input: thymocytes. These receptors were obtained from a boy under three years old with a congenital heart defect.

This clone was picked up a small number of times. V usage is TRBV5-8 and J usage is TRBJ2-7; tentative D call: TRBD2 (6 bases). The germline V gene encodes CDR1 SGHTS and CDR2 YDEGEE. The CDR3 totals 15 residues. Trimming took off 5 bases at V and 2 bases at J, with 17 bases between the two ends. The CDR3 region is CASRTAEGKTYEQYF. As DNA, the CDR3 is TGTGCCAGCAGGACAGCGGAGGGGAAAACCTACGAGCAGTACTTC.

This chain connects TRBV7-3 to TRBJ2-5; 8 bases are shared with TRBD1. Losses at the gene ends were 1 base for V and 7 bases for J; bases not matched to a gene: 8. The CDR3 totals 15 residues. Germline CDR1 and CDR2: SGHTA and FQGTGA. The CDR3 DNA reads TGTGCCAGCAGCTTAAACCCGGACAGGGTGACGACCCAGTACTTC. This sequence encodes CASSLNPDRVTTQYF. Complete variable domain (other parts from reference TRBV7-3 and TRBJ2-5): GAGVSQTPSNKVTEKGKYVELRCDPISGHTALYWYRQSLGQGPEFLIYFQGTGAADDSGLPNDRFFAVRPEGSVSTLKIQRTERGDSAVYLCASSLNPDRVTTQYFGPGTRLLVL.

The chain carries TRBV10-2 and TRBJ2-2; 10 nucleotides agree with TRBD2. Unmatched junction bases numbered 3, after V lost 6 bases and J lost 5 bases. CDR1 WSHSY and CDR2 SAAADI come from the germline V gene. The CDR3 length is 14 residues. The CDR3 coding sequence is TGCGCCAGCAGAGTTAGCGGGAGGACCGGGGAGCTGTTTTTT. This translates into CASRVSGRTGELFF.

The chain employs TRBV6-5 and TRBJ1-2, with D possibly matching TRBD1 (6 bases). Germline V gene lookup returns CDR1 MNHEY and CDR2 SVGAGI. The germline V and J ends were trimmed by 5 bases and 6 bases, with 16 bases remaining between them. The CDR3 extends over 14 amino acids. This CDR3 reads CASSKQGASDGYTF. The CDR3 coding sequence is TGTGCCAGCAGTAAACAGGGCGCTTCGGATGGCTACACCTTC.

The CDR3 region is CASSIERQLNNQPQHF. DNA for the CDR3: TGTGCCAGTAGTATAGAGAGGCAATTAAACAATCAGCCCCAGCATTTT. This chain connects TRBV19 to TRBJ1-5; no reliable D call. CDR1 and CDR2 (germline): LNHDA, SQIVND (reference sequence). V was shortened by 0 bases and J by 3 bases, with 12 bases between the two germline ends. This CDR3 comprises 16 residues.

This clone was seen once. This chain connects TRBV5-4 to TRBJ2-3; possibly TRBD2 for D (5 bases). This CDR3 is 16 amino acids long. The V end lost 2 bases, the J end lost 1 base, and 14 bases lay between the germline ends. The germline CDR1 and CDR2 sequences are SGHNT and YYREEE (reference sequence). The CDR3 bases are TGTGCCAGCAGCTTTATTCCCGAGGGAGGCACAGATACGCAGTATTTT. Amino acids: CASSFIPEGGTDTQYF.

V gene TRBV28 combines with J gene TRBJ2-7; D is possibly TRBD1 (5 bases). Germline V gene lookup returns CDR1 MDHEN and CDR2 SYDVKM. The CDR3 contains 12 residues. The V gene lost 3 bases and the J gene lost 5 bases, with 8 bases spanning the gap. The CDR3 coding sequence is TGTGCCAGCAGTTTGGGGCAGGACGAGCAGTACTTC. It yields the protein CASSLGQDEQYF.

Comments on this clone: Other DNA sequences in the same sample also yield this CDR3. The J gene is TRBJ1-2, the V gene TRBV25-1; D gene uncertain. The V and J ends lost 2 bases and 5 bases respectively, with 9 bases between them. CDR3 length: 13 amino acids. Germline V gene lookup returns CDR1 MGHDK and CDR2 SYGVNS. This chain's CDR3 is CASSEDTPYGYTF. CDR3 nucleotides: TGTGCCAGCAGTGAAGATACTCCTTATGGCTACACCTTC.

The chain is built from TRBV11-2 and TRBJ1-4; weak D call: TRBD1 (6 bases). The CDR3 spans 14 residues. The V end was cut by 4 bases, the J end by 7 bases, with 13 bases between. The germline gives CDR1 SGHAT, CDR2 FQNNGV. The CDR3 loop reads CASSSQGRGEKLFF. DNA for the CDR3: TGTGCCAGCAGCTCTCAGGGGAGAGGTGAAAAACTGTTTTTT.

This chain joins TRBV7-2 and TRBJ2-7; maybe TRBD2 (5 bases). The germline CDR1 and CDR2 sequences are SGHTA and FQGNSA. CDR3 length: 15 amino acids. V lost 5 bases to trimming and J lost 0 bases, with 14 bases between them. Here the CDR3 reads CASSPWERNSYEQYF. The CDR3 region has the DNA TGTGCCAGCAGCCCCTGGGAGCGAAACTCCTACGAGCAGTACTTC. Full variable domain (missing parts from reference TRBV7-2 and TRBJ2-7): GAGVSQSPSNKVTEKGKDVELRCDPISGHTALYWYRQSLGQGLEFLIYFQGNSAPDKSGLPSDRFSAERTGGSVSTLTIQRTQQEDSAVYLCASSPWERNSYEQYFGPGTRLTVT.

This chain connects TRBV4-3 to TRBJ2-7, with 9 bases that match TRBD2. Germline CDR1 LGHNA, CDR2 YSLEER. With 3 bases clipped from V and 2 bases from J, the junction kept 11 bases outside the gene matches. This CDR3 comprises 17 residues. The CDR3 region has the DNA TGCGCCAGCAGCCAGGGGCCCGCGGCTAGCGGGGCCTACGAGCAGTACTTC. It yields the protein CASSQGPAASGAYEQYF.

The J gene is TRBJ2-2, the V gene TRBV19; 7 positions agree with TRBD1. J lost 1 base, V lost 4 bases, and 0 bases had no gene match. The CDR3 loop spans 14 amino acids. Germline-derived CDR1 and CDR2 are LNHDA and SQIVND (reference sequence). The CDR3 reads CASSRQGNTGELFF. CDR3 DNA sequence: TGTGCCAGTAGTAGACAGGGGAACACCGGGGAGCTGTTTTTT.

The rearrangement joins TRBV12-5 to TRBJ2-2; TRBD2 aligns across 8 bases. CDR3 length: 19 amino acids. Trimming at V came to 1 base and at J to 4 bases, leaving 14 bases not matched to a gene. Looked up from germline, CDR1 is LGHNT and CDR2 is FRNRAP. CDR3 DNA: TGTGCTAGTGGTTTGGAGGTGCTAGCGGGCCCCGTGGGCACCGGGGAGCTGTTTTTT. This codes for CASGLEVLAGPVGTGELFF.

This clone has just one count. The chain couples TRBV5-1 to TRBJ2-1, with 9 nucleotides matching TRBD2. Germline trimming cut 4 bases from V and 9 bases from J; bases unmatched to any gene: 11. This CDR3 is built from 15 residues. Per germline, CDR1 SGHRS and CDR2 YFSETQ. The CDR3 loop reads CASSRGASGNGEQFF. The CDR3 DNA sequence: TGCGCCAGCAGCCGGGGGGCTAGCGGGAACGGTGAGCAGTTCTTC.

This clone showed up just once. This chain links TRBV20-1 with TRBJ2-7; TRBD2 matches at 7 bases. Looked up from germline, CDR1 is DFQATT and CDR2 is SNEGSKA (reference sequence). The length of the CDR3 is 11 residues. The trim removed 6 bases at V and 12 bases at J, leaving 11 bases unmatched. As DNA, the CDR3 is TGCAGTGCCTCCACTAGCGATCGCGGGTACTTC. Encoded protein: CSASTSDRGYF.

This rearrangement joins TRBV11-2 to TRBJ1-3; no reliable D call. This CDR3 comprises 11 residues. V gave up 8 bases and J gave up 8 bases, with 10 bases separating them. CDR1 and CDR2 from the germline V gene are SGHAT and FQNNGV. The CDR3 protein is CASGHGDTIYF. As DNA, the CDR3 is TGTGCCAGCGGCCACGGGGACACCATATATTTT.

This clone came up a few times. This rearrangement joins TRBV4-3 to TRBJ2-7, with 9 bases lining up with TRBD1. CDR1 and CDR2 (germline): LGHNA, YSLEER. CDR3 length: 17 amino acids. V was clipped by 1 base and J by 4 bases; unmatched bases: 11. The CDR3 DNA follows: TGCGCCAGCAGCCAAGCCCTACAGGGGACAGGGACTTACGAGCAGTACTTC. This translates into CASSQALQGTGTYEQYF.

The V and J genes are TRBV7-2 and TRBJ2-3; 9 positions match TRBD2. Germline V gene sequence: CDR1 SGHTA, CDR2 FQGNSA. This CDR3 has 16 amino acids. V trimming: 0 bases; J trimming: 2 bases; junction bases outside the gene matches: 3. CDR3 sequence: CASSLARGRVTDTQYF. The CDR3 DNA reads TGTGCCAGCAGCTTAGCTCGCGGGAGGGTCACAGATACGCAGTATTTT. The variable domain in full, with the rest retrieved from reference TRBV7-2 and TRBJ2-3, is GAGVSQSPSNKVTEKGKDVELRCDPISGHTALYWYRQSLGQGLEFLIYFQGNSAPDKSGLPSDRFSAERTGGSVSTLTIQRTQQEDSAVYLCASSLARGRVTDTQYFGPGTRLTVL.

This chain's CDR3 is CASSSSRGGGYTF. The DNA for the CDR3 is TGTGCCAGCAGTTCGTCGCGGGGTGGGGGCTACACCTTC. This chain uses TRBV6-6 with TRBJ1-2; D is ambiguous. V dropped 4 bases and J dropped 8 bases, with 14 bases sitting between them. The CDR3 has 13 residues. The germline gives CDR1 MNHNY, CDR2 SVGAGI (reference sequence).

The genes are TRBV6-1 and TRBJ1-1; D ambiguous. CDR1 is MNHNS, CDR2 SASEGT, per germline. This CDR3 spans 15 amino acids. V was trimmed by 2 bases and J by 5 bases, leaving 15 bases between them. DNA for the CDR3: TGTGCCAGCAGTGAACCGTCTAATTGGTCAACTGAAGCTTTCTTT. It codes for CASSEPSNWSTEAFF.

V usage is TRBV14 and J usage is TRBJ2-1; tentatively, D is TRBD2 (5 bases). This CDR3 comprises 16 residues. Between the trimmed V and J ends, which lost 4 bases and 7 bases, there was a span of 20 bases. CDR1 is SGHDN and CDR2 is FVKESK in the germline V gene. The CDR3 region is CASSPVDKVGENEQFF. In nucleotides, the CDR3 is TGTGCCAGCAGCCCCGTAGATAAAGTCGGGGAGAATGAGCAGTTCTTC.

The chain is built from TRBV2 and TRBJ2-5; 7 nucleotides agree with TRBD2. The germline CDR1 and CDR2 sequences are SNHLY and FYNNEI. V trimming: 8 bases; J trimming: 5 bases; junction bases outside the gene matches: 8. This CDR3 is 13 amino acids long. The CDR3 coding sequence is TGTGCCAGCCAGAGAGAGCGGGACGAGACCCAGTACTTC. It encodes CASQRERDETQYF.

The V call is TRBV5-6, the J call TRBJ2-7; 15 bases match TRBD2. V dropped 4 bases and J dropped 7; count of bases not matched to a gene: 12. CDR3 length: 17 amino acids. Germline CDR1 SGHDT, CDR2 YYEEEE. The CDR3 reads CASSQTGLAGGSGEQYF. DNA of the CDR3: TGTGCCAGCAGCCAAACGGGACTAGCGGGGGGCTCTGGGGAGCAGTACTTC.

The chain recombines TRBV9 with TRBJ2-1, with 8 bases fitting TRBD2. Germline CDR1 reads SGDLS; CDR2 reads YYNGEE. This CDR3 is built from 16 residues. The junction had 10 bases not matched to a gene; V was cut back by 4 bases and J by 4 bases. CDR3 in DNA: TGTGCCAGCAGCTTAGACGGGACTAGGGTATACAATGAGCAGTTCTTC. Translating gives CASSLDGTRVYNEQFF.

J is TRBJ2-1 and V is TRBV19; 10 nucleotides match TRBD1. Germline-derived CDR1 and CDR2 are LNHDA and SQIVND (reference sequence). V was pared by 8 bases and J by 1 base, with 5 bases of the junction left unmatched. The length of the CDR3 is 15 residues. The CDR3 loop is CASGPGQGSYNEQFF. In DNA, the CDR3 is TGTGCCAGTGGCCCGGGACAGGGGTCCTACAATGAGCAGTTCTTC.

This rearrangement joins TRBV5-4 to TRBJ1-2; D is perhaps TRBD1 (5 bases). Trimming took 0 bases from V and 8 from J, leaving 23 bases between them. The germline V gene encodes CDR1 SGHNT and CDR2 YYREEE (reference sequence). The CDR3 has 17 residues. The CDR3 nucleotides read TGTGCCAGCAGCTTGGTGCGGGACGGCCGACGTTATGGAGGCTACACCTTC. It specifies CASSLVRDGRRYGGYTF. Full variable domain (rest looked up from reference TRBV5-4 and TRBJ1-2): ETGVTQSPTHLIKTRGQQVTLRCSSQSGHNTVSWYQQALGQGPQFIFQYYREEENGRGNFPPRFSGLQFPNYSSELNVNALELDDSALYLCASSLVRDGRRYGGYTFGSGTRLTVV.

V and J are TRBV2 and TRBJ2-2; TRBD2 aligns across 7 bases. Germline V gene lookup returns CDR1 SNHLY and CDR2 FYNNEI. J gave up 6 bases and V 9 bases, and 1 base lay outside the gene matches. CDR3 length: 11 amino acids. The CDR3 protein is CARGGAGELFF. CDR3 in DNA: TGTGCCAGGGGGGGGGCCGGGGAGCTGTTTTTT.

The chain couples TRBV25-1 to TRBJ1-1; a possible D gene is TRBD1 (6 bases). The length of the CDR3 is 15 residues. Trimming left V 6 bases short and J 6 bases short, with 20 bases between. CDR1 MGHDK and CDR2 SYGVNS come from the germline V gene. CDR3 in DNA: TGTGCCAGCAGCCATCAAACCCAGGGGCGCCCTGAAGCTTTCTTT. As protein: CASSHQTQGRPEAFF.